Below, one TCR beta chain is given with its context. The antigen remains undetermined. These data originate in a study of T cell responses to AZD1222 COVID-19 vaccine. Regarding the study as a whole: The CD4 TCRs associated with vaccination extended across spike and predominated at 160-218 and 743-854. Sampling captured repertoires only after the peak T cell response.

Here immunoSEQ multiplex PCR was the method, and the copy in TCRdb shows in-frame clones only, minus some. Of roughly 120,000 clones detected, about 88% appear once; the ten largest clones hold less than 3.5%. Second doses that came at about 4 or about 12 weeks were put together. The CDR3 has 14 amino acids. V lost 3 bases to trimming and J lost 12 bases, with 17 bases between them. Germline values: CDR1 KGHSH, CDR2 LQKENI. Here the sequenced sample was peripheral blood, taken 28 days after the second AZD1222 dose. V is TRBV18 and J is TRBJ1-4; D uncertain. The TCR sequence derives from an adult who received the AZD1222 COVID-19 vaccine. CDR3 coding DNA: TGTGCCAGCTCACCCCCGCGCGGGGAGCGGGAACTGTTTTTT. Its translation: CASSPPRGERELFF.